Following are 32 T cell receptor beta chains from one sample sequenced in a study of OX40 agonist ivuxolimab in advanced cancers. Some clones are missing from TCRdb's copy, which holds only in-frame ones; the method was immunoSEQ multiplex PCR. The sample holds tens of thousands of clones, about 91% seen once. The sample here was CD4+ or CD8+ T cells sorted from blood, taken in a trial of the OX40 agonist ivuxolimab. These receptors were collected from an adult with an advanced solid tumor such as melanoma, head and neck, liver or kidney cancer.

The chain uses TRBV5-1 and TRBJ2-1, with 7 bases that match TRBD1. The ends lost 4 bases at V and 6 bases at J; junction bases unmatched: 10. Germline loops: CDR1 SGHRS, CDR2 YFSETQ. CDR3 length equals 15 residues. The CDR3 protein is CASSIEYTGANEQFF. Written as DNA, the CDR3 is TGCGCCAGCAGCATTGAATATACAGGGGCCAATGAGCAGTTCTTC.

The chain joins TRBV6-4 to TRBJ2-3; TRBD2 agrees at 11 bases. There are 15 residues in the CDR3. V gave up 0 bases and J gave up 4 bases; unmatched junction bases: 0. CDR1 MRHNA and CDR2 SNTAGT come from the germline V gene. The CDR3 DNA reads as TGTGCCAGCAGTGACTCTAGCGGGGGGGCAGATACGCAGTATTTT. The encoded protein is CASSDSSGGADTQYF.

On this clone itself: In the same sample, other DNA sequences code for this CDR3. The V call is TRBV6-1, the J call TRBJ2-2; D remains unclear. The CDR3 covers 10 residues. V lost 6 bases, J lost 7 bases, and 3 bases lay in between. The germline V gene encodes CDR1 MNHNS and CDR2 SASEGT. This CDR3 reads CASRDGELFF. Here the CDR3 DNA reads TGTGCCAGCAGGGACGGGGAGCTGTTTTTT.

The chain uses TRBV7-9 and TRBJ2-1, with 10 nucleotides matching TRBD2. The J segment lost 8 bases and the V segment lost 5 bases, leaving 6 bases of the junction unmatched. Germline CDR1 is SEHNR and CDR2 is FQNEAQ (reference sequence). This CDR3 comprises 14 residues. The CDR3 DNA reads TGTGCCAGCAGCCTAAGAGCGGGAGGGGATGAGCAGTTCTTC. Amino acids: CASSLRAGGDEQFF.

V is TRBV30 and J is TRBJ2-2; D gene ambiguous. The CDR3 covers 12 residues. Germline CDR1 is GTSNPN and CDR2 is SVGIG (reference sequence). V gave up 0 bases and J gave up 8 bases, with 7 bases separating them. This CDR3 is CAWSVMVGELFF. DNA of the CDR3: TGTGCCTGGAGTGTGATGGTAGGGGAGCTGTTTTTT.

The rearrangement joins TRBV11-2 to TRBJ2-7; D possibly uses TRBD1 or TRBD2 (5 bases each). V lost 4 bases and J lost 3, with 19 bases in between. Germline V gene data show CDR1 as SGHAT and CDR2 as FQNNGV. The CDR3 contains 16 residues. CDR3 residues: CASSWDRSIEYYEQYF. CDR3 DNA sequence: TGTGCCAGCAGCTGGGACCGGAGTATTGAGTACTACGAGCAGTACTTC.

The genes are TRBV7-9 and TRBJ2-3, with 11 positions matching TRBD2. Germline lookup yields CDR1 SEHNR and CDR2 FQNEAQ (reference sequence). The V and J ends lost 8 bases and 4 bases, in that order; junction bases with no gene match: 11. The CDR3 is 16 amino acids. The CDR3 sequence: CASQPQLAGEADTQYF. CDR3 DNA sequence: TGTGCCAGCCAACCCCAACTAGCGGGAGAAGCAGATACGCAGTATTTT.

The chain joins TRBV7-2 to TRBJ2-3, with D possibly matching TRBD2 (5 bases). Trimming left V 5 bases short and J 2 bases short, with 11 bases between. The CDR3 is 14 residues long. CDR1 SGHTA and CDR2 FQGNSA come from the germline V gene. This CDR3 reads CASSLDFNTDTQYF. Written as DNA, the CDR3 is TGTGCCAGCAGCCTGGACTTCAACACAGATACGCAGTATTTT.

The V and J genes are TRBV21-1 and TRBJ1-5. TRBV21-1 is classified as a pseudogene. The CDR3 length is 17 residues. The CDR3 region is CASSKAIRIYSNQPQHF. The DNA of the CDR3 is TGTGCCAGCAGCAAAGCTATTAGGATCTATAGCAATCAGCCCCAGCATTTT.

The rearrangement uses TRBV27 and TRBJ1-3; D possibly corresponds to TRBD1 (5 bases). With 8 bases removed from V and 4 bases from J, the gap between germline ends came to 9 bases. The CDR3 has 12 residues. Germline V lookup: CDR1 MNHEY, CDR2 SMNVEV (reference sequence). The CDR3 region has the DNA TGTGCCAGCTCTGGGGGGGGAAACACCATATATTTT. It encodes CASSGGGNTIYF.

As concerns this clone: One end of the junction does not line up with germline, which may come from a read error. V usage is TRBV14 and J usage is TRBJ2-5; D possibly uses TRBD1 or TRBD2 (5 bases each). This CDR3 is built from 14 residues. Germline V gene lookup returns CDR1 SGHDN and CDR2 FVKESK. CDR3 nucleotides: TGTGCCAGCAGCCAAGACGGGGCTGAAGATACCCAGTACTTC. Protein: CASSQDGAEDTQYF.

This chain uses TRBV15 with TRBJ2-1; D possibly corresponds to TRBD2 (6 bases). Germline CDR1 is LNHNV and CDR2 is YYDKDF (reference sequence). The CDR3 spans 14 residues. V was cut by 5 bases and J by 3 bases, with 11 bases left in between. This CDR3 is CATSSWTNYNEQFF. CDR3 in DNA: TGTGCCACCAGCTCCTGGACTAACTACAATGAGCAGTTCTTC.

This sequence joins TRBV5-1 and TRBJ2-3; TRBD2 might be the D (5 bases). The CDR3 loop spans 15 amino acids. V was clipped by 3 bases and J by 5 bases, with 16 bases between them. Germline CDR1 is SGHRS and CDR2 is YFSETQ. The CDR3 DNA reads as TGCGCCAGCAGCTACCGGGCCCCCGGGGTAGATACGCAGTATTTT. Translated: CASSYRAPGVDTQYF.

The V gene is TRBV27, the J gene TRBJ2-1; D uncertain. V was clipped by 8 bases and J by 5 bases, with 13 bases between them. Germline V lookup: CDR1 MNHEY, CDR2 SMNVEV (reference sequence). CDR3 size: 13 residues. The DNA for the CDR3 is TGTGCCAGCTGCGTTGGTGGAAACAATGAGCAGTTCTTC. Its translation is CASCVGGNNEQFF.

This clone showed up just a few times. The CDR3 sequence is CASSVGGVGSTDTQYF. The CDR3, as DNA: TGTGCCAGCAGCGTAGGAGGAGTAGGTTCGACAGATACGCAGTATTTT. The chain couples TRBV9 to TRBJ2-3, with D unclear. The CDR3 runs to 16 residues. Germline V gene lookup returns CDR1 SGDLS and CDR2 YYNGEE. Trimming took off 0 bases at V and 3 bases at J, with 14 bases between the two ends.

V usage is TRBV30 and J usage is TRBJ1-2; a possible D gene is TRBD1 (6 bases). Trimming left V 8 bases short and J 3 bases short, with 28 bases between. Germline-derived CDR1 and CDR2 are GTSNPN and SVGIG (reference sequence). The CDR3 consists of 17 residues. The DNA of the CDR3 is TGTGCCCTGGGTGAAGGGACAAGCGAGGACGCTTACTATGGCTACACCTTC. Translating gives CALGEGTSEDAYYGYTF.

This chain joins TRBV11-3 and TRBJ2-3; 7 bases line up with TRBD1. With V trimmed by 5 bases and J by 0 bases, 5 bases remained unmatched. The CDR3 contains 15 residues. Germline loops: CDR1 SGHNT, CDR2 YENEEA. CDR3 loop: CASSRGQFSTDTQYF. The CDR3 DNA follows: TGTGCCAGCAGCCGGGGACAGTTTAGCACAGATACGCAGTATTTT. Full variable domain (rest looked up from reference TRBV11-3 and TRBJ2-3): EAGVVQSPRYKIIEKKQPVAFWCNPISGHNTLYWYLQNLGQGPELLIRYENEEAVDDSQLPKDRFSAERLKGVDSTLKIQPAELGDSAVYLCASSRGQFSTDTQYFGPGTRLTVL.

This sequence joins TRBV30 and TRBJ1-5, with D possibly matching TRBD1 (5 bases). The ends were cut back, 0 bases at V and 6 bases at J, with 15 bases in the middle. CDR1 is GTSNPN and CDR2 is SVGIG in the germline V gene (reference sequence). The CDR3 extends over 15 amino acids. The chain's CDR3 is CAWSVVEGPGQPQHF. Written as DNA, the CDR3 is TGTGCCTGGAGTGTAGTGGAGGGGCCGGGTCAGCCCCAGCATTTT.

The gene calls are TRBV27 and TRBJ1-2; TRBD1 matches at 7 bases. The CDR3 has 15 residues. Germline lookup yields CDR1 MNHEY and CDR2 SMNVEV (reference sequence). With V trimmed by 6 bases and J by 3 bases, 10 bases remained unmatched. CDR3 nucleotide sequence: TGTGCCAGCAGCTATGTCAGGGGGGGACACTATGGCTACACCTTC. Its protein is CASSYVRGGHYGYTF.

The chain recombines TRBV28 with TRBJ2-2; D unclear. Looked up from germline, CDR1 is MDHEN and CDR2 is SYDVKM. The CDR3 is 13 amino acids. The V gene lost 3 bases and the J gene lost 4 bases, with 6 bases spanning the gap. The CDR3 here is CASSFRFTGELFF. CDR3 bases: TGTGCCAGCAGTTTTCGATTCACCGGGGAGCTGTTTTTT.

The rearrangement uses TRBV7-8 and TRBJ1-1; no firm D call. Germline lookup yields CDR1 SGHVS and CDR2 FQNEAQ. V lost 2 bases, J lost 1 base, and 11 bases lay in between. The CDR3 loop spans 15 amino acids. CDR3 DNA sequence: TGTGCCAGCAGCTTAAGGCTAGAACCGAACACTGAAGCTTTCTTT. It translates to CASSLRLEPNTEAFF.

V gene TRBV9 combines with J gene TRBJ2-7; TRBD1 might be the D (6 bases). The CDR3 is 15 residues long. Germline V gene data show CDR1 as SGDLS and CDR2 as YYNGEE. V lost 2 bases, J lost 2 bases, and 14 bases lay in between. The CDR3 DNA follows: TGTGCCAGCAGCGTTTACAGGGATTCGACCTACGAGCAGTACTTC. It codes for CASSVYRDSTYEQYF. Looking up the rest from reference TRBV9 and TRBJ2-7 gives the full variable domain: DSGVTQTPKHLITATGQRVTLRCSPRSGDLSVYWYQQSLDQGLQFLIQYYNGEERAKGNILERFSAQQFPDLHSELNLSSLELGDSALYFCASSVYRDSTYEQYFGPGTRLTVT.

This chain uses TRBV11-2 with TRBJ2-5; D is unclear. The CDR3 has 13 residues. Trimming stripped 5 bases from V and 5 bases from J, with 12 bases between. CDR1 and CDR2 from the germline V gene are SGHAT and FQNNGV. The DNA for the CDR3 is TGTGCCAGCAGCCCTAGGGTTAGGGAGACCCAGTACTTC. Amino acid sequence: CASSPRVRETQYF.

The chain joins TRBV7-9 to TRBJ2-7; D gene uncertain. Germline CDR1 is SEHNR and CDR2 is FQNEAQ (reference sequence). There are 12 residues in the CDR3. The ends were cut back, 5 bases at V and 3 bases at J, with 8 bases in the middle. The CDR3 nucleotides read TGTGCCAGCAGCGGAAATTACTACGAGCAGTACTTC. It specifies CASSGNYYEQYF.

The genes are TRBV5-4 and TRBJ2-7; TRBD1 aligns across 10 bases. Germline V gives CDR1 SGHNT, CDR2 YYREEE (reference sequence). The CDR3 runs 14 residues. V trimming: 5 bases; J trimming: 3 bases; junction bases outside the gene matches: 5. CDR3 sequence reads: CASSTGTGVYEQYF. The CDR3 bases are TGTGCCAGCAGTACCGGGACAGGGGTCTACGAGCAGTACTTC.

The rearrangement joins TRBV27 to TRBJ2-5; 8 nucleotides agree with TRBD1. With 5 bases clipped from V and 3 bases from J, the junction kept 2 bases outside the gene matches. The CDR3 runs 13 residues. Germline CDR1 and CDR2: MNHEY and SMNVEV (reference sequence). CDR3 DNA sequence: TGTGCCAGCAGTAAACAGGGGGAAGAGACCCAGTACTTC. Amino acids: CASSKQGEETQYF.

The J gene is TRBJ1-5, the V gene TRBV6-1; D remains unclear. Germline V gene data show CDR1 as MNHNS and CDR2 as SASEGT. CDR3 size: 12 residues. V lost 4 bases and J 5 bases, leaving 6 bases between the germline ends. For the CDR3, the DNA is TGTGCCAGCAGTGGATGGGATCAGCCCCAGCATTTT. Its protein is CASSGWDQPQHF.

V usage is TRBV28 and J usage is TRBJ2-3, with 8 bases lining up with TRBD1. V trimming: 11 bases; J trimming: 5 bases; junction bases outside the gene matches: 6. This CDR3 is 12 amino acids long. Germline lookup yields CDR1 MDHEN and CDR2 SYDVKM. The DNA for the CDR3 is TGTGCCGGGCAGGGGGCAGGAGATACGCAGTATTTT. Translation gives CAGQGAGDTQYF.

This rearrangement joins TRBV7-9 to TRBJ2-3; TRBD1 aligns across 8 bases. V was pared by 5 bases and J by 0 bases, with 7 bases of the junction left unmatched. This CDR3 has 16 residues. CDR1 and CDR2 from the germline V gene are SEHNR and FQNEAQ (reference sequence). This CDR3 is CASSPIQGVSTDTQYF. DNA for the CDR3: TGTGCCAGCAGCCCCATACAGGGGGTTAGCACAGATACGCAGTATTTT.

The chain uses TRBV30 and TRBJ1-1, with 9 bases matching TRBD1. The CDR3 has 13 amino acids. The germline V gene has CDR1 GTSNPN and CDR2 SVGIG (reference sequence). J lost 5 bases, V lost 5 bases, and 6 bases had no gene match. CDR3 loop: CAWRQGVGTEAFF. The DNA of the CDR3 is TGTGCCTGGCGACAGGGGGTGGGAACTGAAGCTTTCTTT. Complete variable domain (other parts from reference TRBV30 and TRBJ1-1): SQTIHQWPATLVQPVGSPLSLECTVEGTSNPNLYWYRQAAGRGLQLLFYSVGIGQISSEVPQNLSASRPQDRQFILSSKKLLLSDSGFYLCAWRQGVGTEAFFGQGTRLTVV.

DNA of the CDR3: TGTGCCAGTAGTGTTACAGGGTTCGGGCAGCCCCAGCATTTT. Translated, it gives CASSVTGFGQPQHF. V is TRBV19 and J is TRBJ1-5; the D gene is possibly TRBD1 (6 bases). The CDR3 consists of 14 residues. The V gene lost 5 bases and the J gene lost 7 bases, with 15 bases spanning the gap. Germline loops: CDR1 LNHDA, CDR2 SQIVND (reference sequence). Full variable domain (outside the CDR3, taken from reference TRBV19 and TRBJ1-5): DGGITQSPKYLFRKEGQNVTLSCEQNLNHDAMYWYRQDPGQGLRLIYYSQIVNDFQKGDIAEGYSVSREKKESFPLTVTSAQKNPTAFYLCASSVTGFGQPQHFGDGTRLSIL.

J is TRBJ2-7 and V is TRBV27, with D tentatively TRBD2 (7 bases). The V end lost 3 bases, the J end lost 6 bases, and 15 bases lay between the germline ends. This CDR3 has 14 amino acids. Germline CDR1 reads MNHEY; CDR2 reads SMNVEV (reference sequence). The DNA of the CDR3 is TGTGCCAGCAGTTTCGGCGGGGGCATCGGCGAGCAGTACTTC. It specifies CASSFGGGIGEQYF.